A selection of T cell receptor beta chains follows, all from one sample in a study of blood T cell repertoires in COVID-19. Method: immunoSEQ multiplex PCR; TCRdb's copy keeps in-frame clones and lacks some. The sample yields about 73,000 clones, 80% to 90% seen once. The material sequenced was peripheral blood. Source of these receptors: a man older than 75 with acute or convalescent COVID-19. CDR3s include the opening cysteine and the closing phenylalanine or tryptophan. D genes are given only for firm matches. Expanded clones get a size class; other rows say once, few or many, or leave the size out.

-	TRBD1	TRBV6-1	TRBJ1-1	TGTGCCAGCAGTGAAGCATACTTGGGGACAGGGGACATGAACACTGAAGCTTTCTTT	CASSEAYLGTGDMNTEAFF
-	-	TRBV28	TRBJ1-4	TGTGCCAGCAGTTTAGATGGCTCCGCAACTAATGAAAAACTGTTTTTT	CASSLDGSATNEKLFF
-	TRBD1	TRBV3-1/TRBV3-2	TRBJ1-2	TGTGCCAGCAGCCCCCACCCGGGACAGGGGCGCTATGGCTACACCTTC	CASSPHPGQGRYGYTF
-	-	TRBV3-1/TRBV3-2	TRBJ1-1	TGTGCCAGCGGCAAAACAGGAGACACTGAAGCTTTCTTT	CASGKTGDTEAFF
-	-	TRBV19	TRBJ1-5	TGTGCCAGTAGTATTCTGGAGGATCAGCCCCAGCATTTT	CASSILEDQPQHF
-	-	TRBV12-3/TRBV12-4	TRBJ2-4	TGTGCCAGCAGTTTGACTAGAAGCATTCAGTACTTC	CASSLTRSIQYF
-	TRBD1	TRBV7-9	TRBJ1-1	TGTGCCAGCAGCTTGGAGGGGGCCTACACTGAAGCTTTCTTT	CASSLEGAYTEAFF
-	-	TRBV21-1	TRBJ1-6	TGTGCCAGCAGCAAAGAAGGACAGCTCTATAATTCACCCCTCCACTTT	CASSKEGQLYNSPLHF
once	TRBD1	TRBV3-1/TRBV3-2	TRBJ1-4	TGTGCCAGCAGCCAGACAGGGACTAATGAAAAACTGTTTTTT	CASSQTGTNEKLFF
once	TRBD2	TRBV6-5	TRBJ2-1	TGTGCCAGCAGAGGGACGGGGGGGAACTACAATGAGCAGTTCTTC	CASRGTGGNYNEQFF
-	-	TRBV12-3/TRBV12-4	TRBJ2-3	TGTGCCAGCAGTTTAGCGACAAGTACGCAGTATTTT	CASSLATSTQYF
-	TRBD1	TRBV27	TRBJ1-2	TGTGCCAGCAGTAGTGGGACAGGGGGCGTCTATGGCTACACCTTC	CASSSGTGGVYGYTF
-	-	TRBV7-9	TRBJ1-1	TGTGCCAGCAGCCCCCCCGGGCCAGGGGAAGCTTTCTTT	CASSPPGPGEAFF
-	-	TRBV25-1	TRBJ1-2	TGTGCCAGCAGTGAATATAGGGGTGGCTACACCTTC	CASSEYRGGYTF
-	TRBD1	TRBV3-1/TRBV3-2	TRBJ1-5	TGTGCCAGCAGCCAAGAGACAGGGGATCAGCCCCAGCATTTT	CASSQETGDQPQHF
-	-	TRBV3-1/TRBV3-2	TRBJ2-7	TGTGCCAGCAGCCTCGCGGGACAGATAGGAGAGCAGTACTTC	CASSLAGQIGEQYF
-	-	TRBV27	TRBJ1-3	TGTGCCAGCAGTCCGACACCGAGCTCTGGAAACACCATATATTTT	CASSPTPSSGNTIYF
-	-	TRBV30	TRBJ2-1	TGTGCCTGGAGTGTACGAGGGGCAGGGGTTTACAATGAGCAGTTCTTC	CAWSVRGAGVYNEQFF
-	-	TRBV5-1	TRBJ1-1	TGCGCCAGCAGCGACACATCGAACACTGAAGCTTTCTTT	CASSDTSNTEAFF
-	TRBD1	TRBV5-4	TRBJ2-7	TGTGCCAGCAGCTCTAGCTATATCGGGACAGACTACGAGCAGTACTTC	CASSSSYIGTDYEQYF
-	-	TRBV3-1/TRBV3-2	TRBJ1-5	TGTGCCAGCAGCCTTGGGGCCGGAAATCAGCCCCAGCATTTT	CASSLGAGNQPQHF
-	TRBD1	TRBV19	TRBJ1-1	TGTGCCAGTAGTATGGGACAGTTGAACACTGAAGCTTTCTTT	CASSMGQLNTEAFF
-	-	TRBV2	TRBJ1-3	TGTGCCAGCAGTGAAAGAGTCACCATATATTTT	CASSERVTIYF
-	-	TRBV21-1	TRBJ1-5	TGTGCCAGCAGCAAAGCGAACGGGGTAAGAGGCAATCAGCCCCAGCATTTT	CASSKANGVRGNQPQHF
-	-	TRBV14	TRBJ1-4	TGTGCCAGCAGCCCCATAGTTGGAGCAACTAATGAAAAACTGTTTTTT	CASSPIVGATNEKLFF
few	-	TRBV5-8	TRBJ1-5	TGTGCCAGCAGCCCCCAATACAGGGTGGTAGGCCAGCCCCAGCATTTT	CASSPQYRVVGQPQHF
-	TRBD2	TRBV2	TRBJ2-1	TGTGCCAGCAATGGTGAGCGGGAGGATGAGCAGTTCTTC	CASNGEREDEQFF
-	TRBD2	TRBV3-1/TRBV3-2	TRBJ2-1	TGTGCCAGCAGCCTTGCCGGGACTAGACACAATGAGCAGTTCTTC	CASSLAGTRHNEQFF
-	TRBD1	TRBV6-5	TRBJ1-2	TGTGCCAGCAGTTACGAGGGACAGGGGGAGATCTATGGCTACACCTTC	CASSYEGQGEIYGYTF
-	-	TRBV5-4	TRBJ2-7	TGTGCCAGCAGCTTGGCACGGGAAGAGCAGTACTTC	CASSLAREEQYF
medium-sized	-	TRBV25-1	TRBJ1-1	TGTGCCAGCAGTGAATATGAGGTCGCGGGTGCTGAAGCTTTCTTT	CASSEYEVAGAEAFF
-	-	TRBV5-1	TRBJ1-1	TGCGCCAGCAGCTTGGCCGCTGGGGGGTCTGAAGCTTTCTTT	CASSLAAGGSEAFF
-	TRBD1	TRBV5-4	TRBJ2-5	TGTGCCAGCAGCTTCAGGGGGCTGGAGACCCAGTACTTC	CASSFRGLETQYF
-	TRBD1	TRBV30	TRBJ1-4	TGTGCCTGGAATCAGGGGGGAGGAGAAAAACTGTTTTTT	CAWNQGGGEKLFF
-	-	TRBV6-2/TRBV6-3	TRBJ1-5	TGTGCCAGCAGTTCAGGGGCACAGCCCCAGCATTTT	CASSSGAQPQHF
-	TRBD2	TRBV12-5	TRBJ2-1	TGTGCTAGTGGTATGGGACTAGCGGGGCGGGATGAGCAGTTCTTC	CASGMGLAGRDEQFF
-	TRBD1	TRBV18	TRBJ1-5	TGTGCCAGCTCAAACCGGGACAGGGGAGCGGGTCAGCCCCAGCATTTT	CASSNRDRGAGQPQHF
-	-	TRBV19	TRBJ1-2	TGTGCCAGTAGAAGGGAGGGGCGAACTAACTATGGCTACACCTTC	CASRREGRTNYGYTF
-	-	TRBV5-1	TRBJ2-1	TGCGCCAGCAGCTTTTCCTTCTACAATGAGCAGTTCTTC	CASSFSFYNEQFF
-	TRBD2	TRBV6-1	TRBJ2-1	TGTGCCAGCAGTGAAGCTAGCGGGAGTTTCGCTAGTGAGCAGTTCTTC	CASSEASGSFASEQFF
-	TRBD1	TRBV25-1	TRBJ1-2	TGTGCCAGCAGTGTCCCGGGACAGGGAGTGGGTGGCTACACCTTC	CASSVPGQGVGGYTF
-	TRBD2	TRBV10-3	TRBJ2-1	TGTGCCAGCGATGAATCAGCGGGGGGCCGGAGCTCCTACAATGAGCAGTTCTTC	CASDESAGGRSSYNEQFF
-	-	TRBV6-5	TRBJ2-3	TGTGCCAGCAGGCCGACTAGTTTGGATACGCAGTATTTT	CASRPTSLDTQYF
-	TRBD1	TRBV9	TRBJ1-6	TGTGCCAGCAGCGTTAGGGACAGAGCCAATTCACCCCTCCACTTT	CASSVRDRANSPLHF